Presented here are 5 T cell receptor beta chains from one specimen sequenced in a study of blood T cell repertoires in COVID-19. Repertoires were generated with immunoSEQ multiplex PCR, while TCRdb's copy carries only in-frame clones and drops some. The sample carries 350,000 or so clones, approximately 89% recorded once. Specimen: peripheral blood. The source of these receptors is a woman aged 25 to 39 with COVID-19, enrolled during active disease.

The chain couples TRBV4-3 to TRBJ2-1; 7 bases are shared with TRBD2. V shed 5 bases and J 1 base; nucleotides not matched to a gene: 11. This CDR3 contains 17 residues. Germline V gene lookup returns CDR1 LGHNA and CDR2 YSLEER. The CDR3 loop is CASSVRGLAESYNEQFF. In nucleotides, the CDR3 is TGCGCCAGCAGCGTCCGAGGGCTAGCGGAGTCCTACAATGAGCAGTTCTTC.

The chain links TRBV7-9 to TRBJ2-7; tentatively, D is TRBD2 (6 bases). CDR3 size: 13 residues. Germline V gives CDR1 SEHNR, CDR2 FQNEAQ (reference sequence). V lost 5 bases to trimming and J lost 1 base, with 9 bases between them. The CDR3 loop reads CASSPGTSYEQYF. The CDR3 DNA reads TGTGCCAGCAGCCCGGGGACTTCCTACGAGCAGTACTTC.

This clone appeared once. The chain carries TRBV24-1 and TRBJ2-7; D possibly corresponds to TRBD1 (6 bases). The CDR3 totals 13 residues. V was pared by 4 bases and J by 5 bases, with 11 bases between. Germline V lookup: CDR1 KGHDR, CDR2 SFDVKD. The CDR3, as DNA: TGTGCCACCAGTGACCCCAACAGGGACGAGCAGTACTTC. Translating it yields CATSDPNRDEQYF.

This clone was found once. The chain employs TRBV28 and TRBJ1-5; D remains ambiguous. This CDR3 contains 15 residues. V lost 6 bases to trimming and J lost 0 bases, with 12 bases between them. Germline assignment: CDR1 MDHEN and CDR2 SYDVKM. The CDR3 nucleotides are TGTGCCAGCAGCTCTGGCCCTTATAGCAATCAGCCCCAGCATTTT. Its translation: CASSSGPYSNQPQHF.

The chain links TRBV24-1 to TRBJ2-1; TRBD1 is a possible D gene (5 bases). The germline V gene has CDR1 KGHDR and CDR2 SFDVKD. The CDR3 length is 13 residues. V lost 5 bases, J lost 8 bases, and 12 bases lay in between. In nucleotides, the CDR3 is TGTGCCACCAGTGGTATGGGGCCGGATGAGCAGTTCTTC. It specifies CATSGMGPDEQFF.